This T cell receptor (beta chain) was obtained from a study of cytomegalovirus exposure and HLA in healthy donors. Study-wide results and caveats: What a later analysis reportedly showed was that an Asian-associated ancestry cluster had fewer N-insertions than the roughly 670-donor mean.

The germline gives CDR1 KGHSH, CDR2 LQKENI. This CDR3 spans 17 amino acids. V shed 2 bases and J 2 bases; nucleotides not matched to a gene: 10. This clone was detected only a few times. What it recognizes is unknown. This PCR relied on a set of 60 Vbeta primers and 13 Jbeta primers. Source study methods: In a later analysis, 80 million to 100 million unique TCR beta chains included roughly 11 million shared by two or more donors. Assay used: immunoSEQ multiplex PCR; TCRdb lists only in-frame clones, some missing. Clone size and the V and J calls come from that table; the DNA yielded D and trimming. Of 100,000 to 150,000 clones in the sample, 74% were seen once.

This clonotype was obtained from a woman aged 45-65 years in good health and CMV-seropositive. Sample: PBMCs. The gene calls are TRBV18 and TRBJ2-3, with 7 nucleotides matching TRBD1. CDR3 loop: CASSPGLRGPNTDTQYF. In nucleotides, the CDR3 is TGTGCCAGCTCACCAGGACTGAGGGGGCCCAACACAGATACGCAGTATTTT.